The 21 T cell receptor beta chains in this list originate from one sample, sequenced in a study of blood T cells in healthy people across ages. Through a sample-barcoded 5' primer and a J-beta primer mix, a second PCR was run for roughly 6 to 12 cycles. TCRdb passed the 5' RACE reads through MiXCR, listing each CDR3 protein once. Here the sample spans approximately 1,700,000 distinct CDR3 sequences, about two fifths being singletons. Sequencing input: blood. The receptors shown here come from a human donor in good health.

This CDR3 is CASSPDSYSGANVLTF. The DNA of the CDR3 is TGTGCCAGCAGCCCGGACAGCTACTCTGGGGCCAACGTCCTGACTTTC. The gene calls are TRBV4-2 and TRBJ2-6; a possible D gene is TRBD1 (6 bases). The CDR3 sequence is 16 residues long. Trimming stripped 4 bases from V and 0 bases from J, with 10 bases between. The germline V gene encodes CDR1 LGHNA and CDR2 YNFKEQ.

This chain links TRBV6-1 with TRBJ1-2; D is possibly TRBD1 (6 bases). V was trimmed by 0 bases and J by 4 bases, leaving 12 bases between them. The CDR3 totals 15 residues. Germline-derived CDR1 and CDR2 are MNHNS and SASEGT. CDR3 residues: CASSEANLGGYGYTF. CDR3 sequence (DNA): TGTGCCAGCAGTGAAGCGAACCTAGGGGGCTATGGCTACACCTTC.

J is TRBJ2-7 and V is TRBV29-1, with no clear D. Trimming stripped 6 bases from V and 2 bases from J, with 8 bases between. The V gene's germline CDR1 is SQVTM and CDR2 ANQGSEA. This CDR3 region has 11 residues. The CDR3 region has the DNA TGCAGCGTCTGGACCGCCTACGAGCAGTACTTC. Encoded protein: CSVWTAYEQYF.

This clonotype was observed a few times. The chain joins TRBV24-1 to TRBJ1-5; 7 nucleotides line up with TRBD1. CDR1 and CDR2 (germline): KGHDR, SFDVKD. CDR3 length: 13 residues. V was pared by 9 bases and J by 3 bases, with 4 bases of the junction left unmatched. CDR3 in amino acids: CATADRDNQPQHF. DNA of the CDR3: TGTGCCACCGCTGACAGGGACAATCAGCCCCAGCATTTT.

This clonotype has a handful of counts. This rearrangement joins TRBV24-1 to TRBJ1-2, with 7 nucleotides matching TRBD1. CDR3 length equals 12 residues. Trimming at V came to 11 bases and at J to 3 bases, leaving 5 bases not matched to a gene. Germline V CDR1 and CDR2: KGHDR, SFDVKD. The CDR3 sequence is CAIWDSYYGYTF. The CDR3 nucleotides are TGTGCCATTTGGGACAGTTACTATGGCTACACCTTC.

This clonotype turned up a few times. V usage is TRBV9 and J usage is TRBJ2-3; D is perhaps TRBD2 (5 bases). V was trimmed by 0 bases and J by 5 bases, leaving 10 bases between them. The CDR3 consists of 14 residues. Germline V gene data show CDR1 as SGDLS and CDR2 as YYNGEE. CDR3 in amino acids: CASSVVAPQDTQYF. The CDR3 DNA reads TGTGCCAGCAGCGTAGTAGCGCCCCAAGATACGCAGTATTTT.

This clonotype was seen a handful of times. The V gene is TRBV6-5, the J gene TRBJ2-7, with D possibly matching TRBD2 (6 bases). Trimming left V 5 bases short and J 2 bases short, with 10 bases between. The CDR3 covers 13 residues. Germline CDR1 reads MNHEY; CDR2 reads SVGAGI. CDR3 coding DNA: TGTGCCAGCAGTCGGGGGTCGGCCTACGAGCAGTACTTC. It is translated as CASSRGSAYEQYF.

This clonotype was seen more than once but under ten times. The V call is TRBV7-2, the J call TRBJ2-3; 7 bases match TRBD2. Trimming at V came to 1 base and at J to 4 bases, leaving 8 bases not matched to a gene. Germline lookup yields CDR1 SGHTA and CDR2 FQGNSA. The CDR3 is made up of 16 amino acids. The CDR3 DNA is TGTGCCAGCAGCTTAGGGCGGGGGTGGCTCGCAGATACGCAGTATTTT. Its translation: CASSLGRGWLADTQYF.

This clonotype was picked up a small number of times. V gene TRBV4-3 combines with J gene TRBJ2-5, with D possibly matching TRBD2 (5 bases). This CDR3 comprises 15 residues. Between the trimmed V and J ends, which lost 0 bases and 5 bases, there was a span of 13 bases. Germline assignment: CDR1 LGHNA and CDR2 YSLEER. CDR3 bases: TGCGCCAGCAGCCAAGATAACTATGGGGAGGAGACCCAGTACTTC. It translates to CASSQDNYGEETQYF.

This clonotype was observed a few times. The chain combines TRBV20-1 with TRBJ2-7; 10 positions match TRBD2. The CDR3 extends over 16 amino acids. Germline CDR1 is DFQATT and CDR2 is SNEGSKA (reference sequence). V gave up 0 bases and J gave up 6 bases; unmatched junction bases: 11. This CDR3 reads CSARDRLAGVTCEQYF. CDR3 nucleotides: TGCAGTGCTAGAGATCGGCTAGCGGGAGTAACCTGCGAGCAGTACTTC.

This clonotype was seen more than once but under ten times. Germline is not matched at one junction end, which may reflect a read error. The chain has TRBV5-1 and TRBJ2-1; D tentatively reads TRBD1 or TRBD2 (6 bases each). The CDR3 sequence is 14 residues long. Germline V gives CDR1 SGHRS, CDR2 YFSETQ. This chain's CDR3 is CASSLGGTLNEQVF. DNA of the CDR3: TGCGCCAGCAGCTTGGGCGGGACACTAAATGAGCAGGTCTTC.

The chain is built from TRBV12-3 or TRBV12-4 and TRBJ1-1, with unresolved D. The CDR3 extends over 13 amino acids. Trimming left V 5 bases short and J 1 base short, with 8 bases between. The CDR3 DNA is TGTGCCAGCAGTACCCTCAAGAACACTGAAGCTTTCTTT. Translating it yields CASSTLKNTEAFF.

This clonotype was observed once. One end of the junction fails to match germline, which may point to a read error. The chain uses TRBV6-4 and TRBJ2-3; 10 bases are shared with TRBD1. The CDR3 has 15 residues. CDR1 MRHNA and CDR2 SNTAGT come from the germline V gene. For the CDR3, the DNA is TGTGCCTGCAGTGAGGGGACAGGGGGCACAGATACGCAGTATTTT. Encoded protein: CACSEGTGGTDTQYF.

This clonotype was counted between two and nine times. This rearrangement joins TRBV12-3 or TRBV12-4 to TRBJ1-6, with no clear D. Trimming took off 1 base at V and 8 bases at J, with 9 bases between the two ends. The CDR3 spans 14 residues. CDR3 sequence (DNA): TGTGCCAGCAGTTTAGGGGAGACGTATTCACCCCTCCACTTT. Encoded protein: CASSLGETYSPLHF.

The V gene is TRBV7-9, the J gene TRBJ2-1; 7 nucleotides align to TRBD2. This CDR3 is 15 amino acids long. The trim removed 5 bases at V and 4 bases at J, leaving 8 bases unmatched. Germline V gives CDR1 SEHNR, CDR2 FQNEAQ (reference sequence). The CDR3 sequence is CASSARDYRYNEQFF. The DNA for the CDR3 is TGTGCCAGCAGCGCCCGGGACTACCGATACAATGAGCAGTTCTTC.

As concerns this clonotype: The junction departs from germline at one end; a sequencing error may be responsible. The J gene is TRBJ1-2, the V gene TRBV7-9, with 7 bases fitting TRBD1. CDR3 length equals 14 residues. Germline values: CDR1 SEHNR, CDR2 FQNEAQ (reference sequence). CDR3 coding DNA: TGTCCCTCCACCCGGGGGGACAGAAACTTTGGCTACACCTTC. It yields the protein CPSTRGDRNFGYTF. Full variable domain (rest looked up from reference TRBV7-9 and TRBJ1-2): DTGVSQNPRHKITKRGQNVTFRCDPISEHNRLYWYRQTLGQGPEFLTYFQNEAQLEKSRLLSDRFSAERPKGSFSTLEIQRTEQGDSAMYLCPSTRGDRNFGYTFGSGTRLTVV.

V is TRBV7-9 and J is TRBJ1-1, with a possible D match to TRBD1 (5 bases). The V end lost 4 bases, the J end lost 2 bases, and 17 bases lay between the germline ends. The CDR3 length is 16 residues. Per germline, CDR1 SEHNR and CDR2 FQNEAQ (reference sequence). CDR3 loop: CASSSPQGLLNTEAFF. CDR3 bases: TGTGCCAGCAGCTCGCCCCAGGGACTCCTAAACACTGAAGCTTTCTTT.

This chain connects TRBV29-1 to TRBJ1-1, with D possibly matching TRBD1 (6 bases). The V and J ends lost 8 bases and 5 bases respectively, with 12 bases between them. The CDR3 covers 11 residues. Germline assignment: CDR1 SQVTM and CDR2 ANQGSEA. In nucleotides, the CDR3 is TGCAGCACACAGGGTTGGACTGAAGCTTTCTTT. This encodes CSTQGWTEAFF.

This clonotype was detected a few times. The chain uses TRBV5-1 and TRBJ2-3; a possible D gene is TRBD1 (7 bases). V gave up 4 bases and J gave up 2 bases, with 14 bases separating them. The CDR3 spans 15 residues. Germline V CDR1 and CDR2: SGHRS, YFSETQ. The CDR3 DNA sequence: TGCGCCAGCAGCGCGGGGACAGCTGACACAGATACGCAGTATTTT. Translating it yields CASSAGTADTDTQYF.

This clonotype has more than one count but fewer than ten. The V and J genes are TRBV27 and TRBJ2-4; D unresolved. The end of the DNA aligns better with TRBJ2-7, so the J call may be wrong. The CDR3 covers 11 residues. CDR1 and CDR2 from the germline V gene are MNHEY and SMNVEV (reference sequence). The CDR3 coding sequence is TGTGCCAGCTGGGGTTCCGCCGAGCAGTACTTC. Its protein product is CASWGSAEQYF.

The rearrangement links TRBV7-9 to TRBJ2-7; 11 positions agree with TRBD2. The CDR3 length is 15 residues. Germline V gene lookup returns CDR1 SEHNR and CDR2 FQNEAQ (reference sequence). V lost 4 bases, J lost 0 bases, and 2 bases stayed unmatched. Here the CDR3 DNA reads TGTGCCAGCAGCTCGGGACTAGCGGACTCCTACGAGCAGTACTTC. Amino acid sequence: CASSSGLADSYEQYF.